The present T cell receptor (beta chain) was sequenced within a study of blood T cell repertoires in COVID-19 (dated by TCRdb to the early 2020s). Describing the broader study: The collaborator samples originated in the United States, Italy and Spain and spanned the acute and convalescent phases of COVID-19. The material from the prospective study consisted of cDNA or gDNA derived from T cells, B-cell-depleted T cells, or PBMCs. Subjects who had been exposed to COVID-19, were actively infected with it, or had recovered from it provided the deeply sampled blood TCRbeta repertoires that made up the dataset. The repertoires were released in a freely available public database meant as a resource for research on the immune response to SARS-CoV-2. The samples were drawn from two sources: the first 160 participants of the ongoing ImmuneRACE study, and 1,254 subjects contributed by 6 global collaborators. Nearly every sample came with metadata listing a de-identified subject ID, COVID-19 status, age in years and sex. HLA class I and class II types, where available, came from metadata supplied by the sample provider rather than from assay-based typing.

TCRbeta CDR3 regions were amplified from genomic DNA by means of the immunoSEQ Assay, a bias-controlled multiplex PCR. As for how the authors treated the data: The number of nucleated cells in each sample was estimated by amplification of reference gene primers within the assay. To quantify the absolute abundance of each unique TCRbeta CDR3 rearrangement, sequence reads were collapsed and filtered. Productive Simpson clonality was computed per sample as the square root of Simpson's diversity index over productive rearrangements. TCRdb took this table from immuneACCESS and kept in-frame rearrangements with V and J called. Such tables lack part of the clones; where checked against another copy, unresolved V genes explain under half of the gap, and the rest is unexplained. That table furnishes V, J and clone size, whereas the DNA furnished D and trimming. Within this sample are a few hundred thousand clones, with 80% to 90% of them counted one time only. Together, the top ten hold about 0.91% of the sample.

A remark on this clone: This receptor's antigen is unknown. There are no base qualities to consult, and no much larger clone falls within one base.

The research as a whole found: Clinical and demographic metadata were provided uncurated, with the amount varying by source and participant.

Reading the germline V gene gives CDR1 KGHDR and CDR2 SFDVKD. Here V drops 5 bases and J drops 7 bases, and the junction holds 12 bases not matched to any gene. From the cysteine through the phenylalanine, the CDR3 covers 15 amino acids. Kept here is only the CDR3 DNA, which spans 45 bases and is read in frame from base 1. In Seattle, one collaborating source enrolled patients while the infection was active and tracked those patients longitudinally over the course of disease. Each collaborating institution followed its own protocols to collect whole blood in K2EDTA tubes. For TCRbeta analysis, collaborators shipped samples in one of three forms: frozen whole blood, isolated PBMCs, or DNA extracted from either of those sample types.

The TCR comes from a man in his late teens or twenties with COVID-19, enrolled during active disease. Input material: peripheral blood. The chain was built from TRBV24-1 and TRBJ2-7; TRBD2 fits 8 bases in the junction. The CDR3 loop reads CATSGFYPGTSEQYF. The nucleotide sequence reads TGTGCCACCAGTGGATTTTACCCCGGGACTAGTGAGCAGTACTTC.